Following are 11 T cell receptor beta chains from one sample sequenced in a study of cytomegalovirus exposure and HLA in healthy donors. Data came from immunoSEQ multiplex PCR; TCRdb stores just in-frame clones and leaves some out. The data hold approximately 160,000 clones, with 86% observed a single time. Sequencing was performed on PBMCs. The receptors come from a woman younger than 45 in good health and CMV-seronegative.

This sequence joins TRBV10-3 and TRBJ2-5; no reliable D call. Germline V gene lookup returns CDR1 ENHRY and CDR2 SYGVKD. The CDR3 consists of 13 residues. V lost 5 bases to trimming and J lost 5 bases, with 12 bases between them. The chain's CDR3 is CAISLTHGETQYF. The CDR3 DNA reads TGTGCCATCAGTCTCACCCACGGGGAGACCCAGTACTTC.

CDR3 amino acids: CASSPRRAGGSDTQYF. The CDR3 DNA sequence: TGTGCCAGCAGCCCTCGGAGGGCGGGAGGATCAGATACGCAGTATTTT. This chain joins TRBV9 and TRBJ2-3; 8 nucleotides line up with TRBD2. Germline assignment: CDR1 SGDLS and CDR2 YYNGEE. V lost 4 bases and J lost 4; bases outside the gene matches: 11. The length of the CDR3 is 16 residues.

The CDR3 sequence is CASDGTGYNEQFF. Here the CDR3 DNA reads TGTGCCAGCGACGGGACAGGGTACAATGAGCAGTTCTTC. The chain is built from TRBV2 and TRBJ2-1, with TRBD1 matching 9 bases. Germline CDR1 SNHLY, CDR2 FYNNEI. Trimming removed 8 bases from V and 4 bases from J; junction bases left unmatched: 3. This CDR3 region has 13 residues. The full variable domain, with the rest looked up from reference TRBV2 and TRBJ2-1, is EPEVTQTPSHQVTQMGQEVILRCVPISNHLYFYWYRQILGQKVEFLVSFYNNEISEKSEIFDDQFSVERPDGSNFTLKIRSTKLEDSAMYFCASDGTGYNEQFFGPGTRLTVL.

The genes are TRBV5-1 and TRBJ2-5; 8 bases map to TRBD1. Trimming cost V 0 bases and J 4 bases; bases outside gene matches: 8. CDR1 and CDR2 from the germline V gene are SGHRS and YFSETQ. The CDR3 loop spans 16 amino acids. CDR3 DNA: TGCGCCAGCAGCTTGGCCGTCAGGGGGCAGGGAGAGACCCAGTACTTC. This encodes CASSLAVRGQGETQYF. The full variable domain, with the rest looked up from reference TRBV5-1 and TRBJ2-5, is KAGVTQTPRYLIKTRGQQVTLSCSPISGHRSVSWYQQTPGQGLQFLFEYFSETQRNKGNFPGRFSGRQFSNSRSEMNVSTLELGDSALYLCASSLAVRGQGETQYFGPGTRLLVL.

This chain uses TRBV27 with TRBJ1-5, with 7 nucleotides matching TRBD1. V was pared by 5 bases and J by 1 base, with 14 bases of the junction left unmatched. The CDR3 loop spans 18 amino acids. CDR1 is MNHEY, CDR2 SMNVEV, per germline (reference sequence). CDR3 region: CASSPTGVRVGSNQPQHF. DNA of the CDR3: TGTGCCAGCAGTCCAACAGGGGTTAGGGTAGGGAGCAATCAGCCCCAGCATTTT.

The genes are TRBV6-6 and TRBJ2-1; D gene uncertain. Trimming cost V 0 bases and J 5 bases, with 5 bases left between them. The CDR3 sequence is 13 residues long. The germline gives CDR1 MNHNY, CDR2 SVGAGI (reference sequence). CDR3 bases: TGTGCCAGCAGTTACTCAAGGAACAATGAGCAGTTCTTC. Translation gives CASSYSRNNEQFF.

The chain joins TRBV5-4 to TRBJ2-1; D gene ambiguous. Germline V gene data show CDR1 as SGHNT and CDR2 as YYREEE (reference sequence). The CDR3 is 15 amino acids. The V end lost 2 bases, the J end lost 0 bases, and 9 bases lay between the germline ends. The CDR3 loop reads CASSFPGSSYNEQFF. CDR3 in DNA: TGTGCCAGCAGCTTCCCTGGAAGCTCCTACAATGAGCAGTTCTTC.

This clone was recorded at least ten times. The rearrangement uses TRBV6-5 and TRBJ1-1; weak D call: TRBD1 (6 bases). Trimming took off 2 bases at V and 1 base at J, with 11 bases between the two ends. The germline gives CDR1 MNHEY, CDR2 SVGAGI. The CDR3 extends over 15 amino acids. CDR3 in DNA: TGTGCCAGCAGTTACCCAGGGGCTCCGAACACTGAAGCTTTCTTT. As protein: CASSYPGAPNTEAFF.

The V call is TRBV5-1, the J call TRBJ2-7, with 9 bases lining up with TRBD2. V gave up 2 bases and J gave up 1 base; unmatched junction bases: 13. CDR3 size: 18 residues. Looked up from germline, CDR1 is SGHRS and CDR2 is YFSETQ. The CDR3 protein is CASSFFGTSGRSSYEQYF. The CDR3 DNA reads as TGCGCCAGCAGCTTTTTTGGGACCAGCGGGAGGTCTTCCTACGAGCAGTACTTC.

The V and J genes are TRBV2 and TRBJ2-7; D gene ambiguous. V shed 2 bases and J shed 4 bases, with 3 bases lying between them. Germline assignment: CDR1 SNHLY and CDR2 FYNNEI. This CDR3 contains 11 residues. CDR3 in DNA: TGTGCCAGCAGTGAACTGTACGAGCAGTACTTC. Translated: CASSELYEQYF.

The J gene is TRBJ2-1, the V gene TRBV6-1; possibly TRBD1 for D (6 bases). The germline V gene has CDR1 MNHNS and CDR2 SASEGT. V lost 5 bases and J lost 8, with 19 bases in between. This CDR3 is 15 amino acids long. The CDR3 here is CASSNGHRVGDEQFF. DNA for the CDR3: TGTGCCAGCAGTAATGGTCACAGGGTGGGAGATGAGCAGTTCTTC.